The clone carrying this TCR beta chain occurred once. Original data processing: Reference gene primer amplification gave nucleated cell count estimates. Clones were sequenced by immunoSEQ multiplex PCR, and TCRdb holds only the in-frame ones, with some missing. V and J calls and clone size are copied from that table; D and trimming were computed from the DNA. Of roughly 220,000 clones in the sample, roughly 79% were seen once. These data come from a study of blood T cell repertoires in COVID-19. Looked up from germline, CDR1 is SGDLS and CDR2 is YYNGEE. The CDR3 runs to 14 residues. V shed 6 bases and J 4 bases; nucleotides not matched to a gene: 9.

What was sequenced was peripheral blood. This chain connects TRBV9 to TRBJ1-2, with 7 nucleotides matching TRBD1. The sequence was collected from a woman of 80 years or more with COVID-19, enrolled during active disease. This CDR3 reads CASTPGDSRYGYTF. CDR3 nucleotide sequence: TGTGCCAGCACCCCCGGGGACAGTCGCTATGGCTACACCTTC.